The 24 T cell receptor beta chains below come from one sample, sequenced in a study of blood T cell repertoires in COVID-19. Clones were read by immunoSEQ multiplex PCR, and TCRdb kept only the in-frame ones, dropping some. Of some 210,000 clones in the sample, about nine tenths were seen once. Sequencing was carried out using peripheral blood. The receptor source for this set is a man aged 55 to 70 who had recovered from COVID-19.

This chain joins TRBV3-1 (or the pseudogene TRBV3-2) and TRBJ2-2, with D unresolved. The germline V gene encodes CDR1 LGHDT and CDR2 YNNKEL (reference sequence). This CDR3 has 14 amino acids. V was trimmed by 0 bases and J by 6 bases, leaving 8 bases between them. The CDR3 is CASSQDYTAGELFF. CDR3 DNA sequence: TGTGCCAGCAGCCAAGATTATACGGCCGGGGAGCTGTTTTTT.

The gene calls are TRBV10-3 and TRBJ1-1, with D uncertain. Germline V gene data show CDR1 as ENHRY and CDR2 as SYGVKD. This CDR3 region has 13 residues. V lost 7 bases and J 1 base, leaving 10 bases between the germline ends. CDR3 DNA: TGTGCCATCAATCTTTCGAGGAACACTGAAGCTTTCTTT. It is translated as CAINLSRNTEAFF.

The V gene is TRBV28, the J gene TRBJ2-7, with 8 bases aligning to TRBD2. Trimming took 4 bases from V and 2 from J; bases not matched to a gene: 7. CDR1 is MDHEN and CDR2 is SYDVKM in the germline V gene. The CDR3 spans 15 residues. The CDR3 DNA follows: TGTGCCAGCAGTTACCCGGGACTAGAGGCCTACGAGCAGTACTTC. This translates into CASSYPGLEAYEQYF.

The chain employs TRBV14 and TRBJ2-3; D remains unclear. The CDR3 totals 15 residues. V was clipped by 5 bases and J by 2 bases, with 14 bases between them. CDR1 and CDR2 from the germline V gene are SGHDN and FVKESK. The CDR3 sequence is CASSALTGYTDTQYF. CDR3 nucleotide sequence: TGTGCCAGCAGCGCATTGACTGGATACACAGATACGCAGTATTTT. Combining the CDR3 with reference TRBV14 and TRBJ2-3 gives the whole variable domain EAGVTQFPSHSVIEKGQTVTLRCDPISGHDNLYWYRRVMGKEIKFLLHFVKESKQDESGMPNNRFLAERTGGTYSTLKVQPAELEDSGVYFCASSALTGYTDTQYFGPGTRLTVL.

J is TRBJ2-7 and V is TRBV27; D perhaps matches TRBD2 (6 bases). CDR1 is MNHEY and CDR2 is SMNVEV in the germline V gene (reference sequence). The CDR3 is 14 residues long. Trimming removed 5 bases from V and 5 bases from J, with 16 bases in between. CDR3 nucleotide sequence: TGTGCCAGCAGTATCCTCCGGGGGAGCCACGAGCAGTACTTC. Amino acids: CASSILRGSHEQYF.

This clone was seen a handful of times. The V call is TRBV4-2, the J call TRBJ1-5; a possible D gene is TRBD1 (6 bases). Germline CDR1 and CDR2: LGHNA and YNFKEQ. V was trimmed by 4 bases and J by 0 bases, leaving 10 bases between them. CDR3 length: 15 amino acids. For the CDR3, the DNA is TGTGCCAGCAGCCCTGGGACACATAGCAATCAGCCCCAGCATTTT. It translates to CASSPGTHSNQPQHF.

The genes are TRBV19 and TRBJ1-2; 9 bases map to TRBD1. V lost 6 bases, J lost 7 bases, and 12 bases stayed unmatched. The CDR3 consists of 15 residues. CDR1 is LNHDA, CDR2 SQIVND, per germline (reference sequence). The CDR3 is CASRIFSGTGLGYTF. The CDR3 DNA reads as TGTGCCAGTAGAATATTCTCCGGGACAGGGCTTGGCTACACCTTC.

The sample holds one count of this clone. The rearrangement joins TRBV11-3 to TRBJ2-3, with 7 nucleotides matching TRBD1. Germline V gene lookup returns CDR1 SGHNT and CDR2 YENEEA. The CDR3 sequence is 14 residues long. V was pared by 4 bases and J by 4 bases, with 5 bases of the junction left unmatched. In nucleotides, the CDR3 is TGTGCCAGCAGCTCCGACAGGGTTTCAGATACGCAGTATTTT. Translation gives CASSSDRVSDTQYF.

The genes are TRBV19 and TRBJ2-2; D is unresolved. Germline CDR1 reads LNHDA; CDR2 reads SQIVND (reference sequence). V was trimmed by 9 bases and J by 7 bases, leaving 18 bases between them. The CDR3 totals 14 residues. In nucleotides, the CDR3 is TGTGCCAGCCGAAATTCTCAAGCTGACGGGGAGCTGTTTTTT. It translates to CASRNSQADGELFF.

The chain recombines TRBV28 with TRBJ2-7; the match to TRBD2 covers 13 bases. Germline assignment: CDR1 MDHEN and CDR2 SYDVKM. Trimming removed 4 bases from V and 7 bases from J; junction bases left unmatched: 16. The CDR3 loop spans 18 amino acids. CDR3 DNA: TGTGCCAGCAGTTCCCGGACTAGCGGGAGTTACACCCGGGGAGAGCAGTACTTC. Protein: CASSSRTSGSYTRGEQYF.

V and J are TRBV5-4 and TRBJ2-1; the match to TRBD2 covers 10 bases. The germline CDR1 and CDR2 sequences are SGHNT and YYREEE (reference sequence). V was pared by 4 bases and J by 4 bases, with 5 bases of the junction left unmatched. The CDR3 runs 15 residues. CDR3 in DNA: TGTGCCAGCAGCCCGGGACTAGCGCTATACAATGAGCAGTTCTTC. Encoded protein: CASSPGLALYNEQFF. Using reference TRBV5-4 and TRBJ2-1 for the parts outside the CDR3, the full variable domain is ETGVTQSPTHLIKTRGQQVTLRCSSQSGHNTVSWYQQALGQGPQFIFQYYREEENGRGNFPPRFSGLQFPNYSSELNVNALELDDSALYLCASSPGLALYNEQFFGPGTRLTVL.

The chain employs TRBV19 and TRBJ2-3; D perhaps matches TRBD1 (5 bases). Germline assignment: CDR1 LNHDA and CDR2 SQIVND (reference sequence). The CDR3 has 14 amino acids. Trimming took 5 bases from V and 0 from J, leaving 9 bases between them. The CDR3 coding sequence is TGTGCCAGTAGTTTTCGACAGAGCACAGATACGCAGTATTTT. Amino acid sequence: CASSFRQSTDTQYF.

This rearrangement joins TRBV6-6 to TRBJ1-2, with 8 bases identical to TRBD1. This CDR3 has 17 residues. V gave up 5 bases and J gave up 5 bases; unmatched junction bases: 16. Germline assignment: CDR1 MNHNY and CDR2 SVGAGI (reference sequence). The CDR3 sequence is CASSQYPGQGAGYGYTF. DNA for the CDR3: TGTGCCAGCAGTCAATACCCTGGGCAGGGGGCGGGGTATGGCTACACCTTC.

V usage is TRBV9 and J usage is TRBJ1-5; D remains ambiguous. Germline V CDR1 and CDR2: SGDLS, YYNGEE. The CDR3 extends over 15 amino acids. Trimming took 0 bases from V and 6 from J, leaving 13 bases between them. CDR3 in amino acids: CASSVDPAGTQPQHF. In DNA, the CDR3 is TGTGCCAGCAGCGTAGACCCTGCAGGTACTCAGCCCCAGCATTTT.

J is TRBJ2-2 and V is TRBV19; 7 bases fit TRBD1. The CDR3 contains 16 residues. Trimming cost V 5 bases and J 2 bases; bases outside gene matches: 8. The germline V gene has CDR1 LNHDA and CDR2 SQIVND (reference sequence). The CDR3 DNA reads as TGTGCCAGTAGTGAAACAGGGGCCACAAACACCGGGGAGCTGTTTTTT. Its translation: CASSETGATNTGELFF.

J is TRBJ1-2 and V is TRBV30, with a tentative D call TRBD1 (6 bases). The CDR3 extends over 13 amino acids. The germline V and J ends were trimmed by 5 bases and 9 bases, with 19 bases remaining between them. Germline V gene data show CDR1 as GTSNPN and CDR2 as SVGIG (reference sequence). The chain's CDR3 is CAWAPSGDRSYTF. The CDR3 DNA sequence: TGTGCCTGGGCCCCCAGTGGAGACAGGAGCTACACCTTC.

The chain links TRBV4-2 to TRBJ2-7, with TRBD2 matching 9 bases. The germline V gene encodes CDR1 LGHNA and CDR2 YNFKEQ. Losses at the gene ends were 1 base for V and 2 bases for J; bases not matched to a gene: 9. The CDR3 has 17 amino acids. CDR3 sequence (DNA): TGTGCCAGCAGCCAAGGGCTAGCGGGACCTATGCCCTACGAGCAGTACTTC. It specifies CASSQGLAGPMPYEQYF.

The V gene is TRBV7-8, the J gene TRBJ2-2; no clear D gene. V was pared by 6 bases and J by 6 bases, with 14 bases between. Germline lookup yields CDR1 SGHVS and CDR2 FQNEAQ. The CDR3 totals 14 residues. The CDR3 loop reads CASRHAEVPGELFF. The CDR3 DNA reads TGTGCCAGCAGACATGCAGAAGTCCCCGGGGAGCTGTTTTTT.

V gene TRBV10-3 combines with J gene TRBJ2-7, with TRBD1 matching over 9 bases. V lost 2 bases, J lost 3 bases, and 8 bases stayed unmatched. Germline loops: CDR1 ENHRY, CDR2 SYGVKD. The CDR3 has 16 amino acids. The CDR3 bases are TGTGCCATCAGTGAGACAGGGGGCCTTTTCGGCTACGAGCAGTACTTC. This codes for CAISETGGLFGYEQYF.

With regard to this clone: It is unclear where the CDR3 begins or ends on the DNA, so no DNA is shown, and the CDR3 is as TCRdb lists it. J is TRBJ1-6 and V is TRBV15; TRBD1, the table's D call, lacks a check against the DNA. Germline V CDR1 and CDR2: LNHNV, YYDKDF (reference sequence). The CDR3 length equals 15 residues, ends included. The CDR3 spells CATSSSSGRVSPLHF.

This chain uses TRBV7-9 with TRBJ2-2; 8 bases agree with TRBD2. The CDR3 has 17 residues. With V trimmed by 4 bases and J by 0 bases, 7 bases remained unmatched. Looked up from germline, CDR1 is SEHNR and CDR2 is FQNEAQ (reference sequence). Written as DNA, the CDR3 is TGTGCCAGCAGCTCCTTTAGCGGGAAAGCGAACACCGGGGAGCTGTTTTTT. It encodes CASSSFSGKANTGELFF.

The chain is built from TRBV7-9 and TRBJ2-7; 8 bases map to TRBD2. With 4 bases clipped from V and 6 bases from J, the junction kept 8 bases outside the gene matches. Germline-derived CDR1 and CDR2 are SEHNR and FQNEAQ (reference sequence). The CDR3 sequence is 14 residues long. CDR3 region: CASSWREAQSEQYF. CDR3 DNA sequence: TGTGCCAGCAGCTGGCGGGAGGCCCAGTCCGAGCAGTACTTC.

This clone was recorded a few times. The chain has TRBV5-1 and TRBJ2-7, with 8 nucleotides matching TRBD1. The CDR3 is 15 amino acids. The germline V gene encodes CDR1 SGHRS and CDR2 YFSETQ. Germline trimming cut 5 bases from V and 0 bases from J; bases unmatched to any gene: 7. CDR3 nucleotides: TGCGCCAGCAGTGTTCGGACAGGGTCCTCCTACGAGCAGTACTTC. Its translation is CASSVRTGSSYEQYF.

The chain combines TRBV19 with TRBJ1-6; D is unresolved. The V end lost 2 bases, the J end lost 14 bases, and 16 bases lay between the germline ends. This CDR3 is built from 14 residues. Germline values: CDR1 LNHDA, CDR2 SQIVND (reference sequence). The CDR3 bases are TGTGCCAGTAGTATACGAGGGCCCACCTTGACCCTCCACTTT. This translates into CASSIRGPTLTLHF.